The 8 T cell receptor beta chains listed next were all sequenced from one sample in a study of blood T cell repertoires in COVID-19. Assay: immunoSEQ multiplex PCR; the TCRdb copy retains only in-frame clones and omits some. The repertoire holds under 250,000 clones, with roughly 80% as singletons. Sequenced sample: peripheral blood. Every receptor here comes from a man in his fifties with active or convalescent COVID-19.

The chain links TRBV19 to TRBJ2-7; 7 bases fit TRBD1. The CDR3 is 13 residues long. V dropped 8 bases and J dropped 9; count of bases not matched to a gene: 13. Per the germline V gene, CDR1 is LNHDA and CDR2 is SQIVND (reference sequence). The CDR3 sequence is CASGIRQGLWQYF. The CDR3 DNA follows: TGTGCCAGTGGAATCCGACAGGGATTATGGCAGTACTTC.

The sample holds a few counts of this clone. The chain's CDR3 is CASSQGDTQYF. The DNA for the CDR3 is TGTGCCAGCAGCCAGGGGGATACGCAGTATTTT. The rearrangement uses TRBV11-1 and TRBJ2-3; D perhaps matches TRBD1 (6 bases). Germline lookup yields CDR1 SGHAT and CDR2 FQDESV (reference sequence). V shed 5 bases and J shed 6 bases, with 6 bases lying between them. CDR3 length: 11 residues.

This chain uses TRBV18 with TRBJ2-3; 11 positions match TRBD2. The CDR3 is 17 residues long. In germline, CDR1 is KGHSH, CDR2 LQKENI. After removal of 2 bases from V and 2 bases from J, the junction contained 6 bases not matched to a gene. The CDR3 reads CASSPELAGGYTDTQYF. In DNA, the CDR3 is TGTGCCAGCTCACCAGAGCTAGCGGGGGGATACACAGATACGCAGTATTTT.

The V and J genes are TRBV12-5 and TRBJ1-3; the D is unclear. V was clipped by 8 bases and J by 8 bases, with 10 bases between them. The germline CDR1 and CDR2 sequences are LGHNT and FRNRAP. This CDR3 spans 11 amino acids. In nucleotides, the CDR3 is TGTGCTAGTAGGGAGGCCGACACCATATATTTT. It yields the protein CASREADTIYF.

The V call is TRBV12-5, the J call TRBJ2-1; weak D call: TRBD1 (6 bases). This CDR3 contains 14 residues. Germline values: CDR1 LGHNT, CDR2 FRNRAP. Trimming took 1 base from V and 8 from J, leaving 12 bases between them. The CDR3: CASGLDRVGDEQFF. CDR3 bases: TGTGCTAGTGGTTTGGACAGGGTGGGCGATGAGCAGTTCTTC.

This clone came up once. The V call is TRBV7-2, the J call TRBJ2-3; perhaps TRBD2 as D (5 bases). This CDR3 region has 17 residues. Trimming took off 1 base at V and 1 base at J, with 15 bases between the two ends. Germline CDR1 is SGHTA and CDR2 is FQGNSA. In nucleotides, the CDR3 is TGTGCCAGCAGCTTAGTGGCCCTTACCGGGGGCACAGATACGCAGTATTTT. Translated: CASSLVALTGGTDTQYF.

A remark on this clone: Its ends do not fully match the called genes, so a read error is possible. The DNA for the CDR3 is TGTGCCAGCAGCTTAGATGAGTCTCCCACCAGGGAGCTGTTTTTT. The encoded protein is CASSLDESPTRELFF. The chain uses TRBV7-9 and TRBJ2-2; no definite D call. This CDR3 is 15 amino acids long. CDR1 and CDR2 (germline): SEHNR, FQNEAQ (reference sequence).

In this sample, this clone turned up once. This chain joins TRBV5-1 and TRBJ1-2; D is unresolved. Germline loops: CDR1 SGHRS, CDR2 YFSETQ. The CDR3 runs 15 residues. V was trimmed by 4 bases and J by 0 bases, leaving 13 bases between them. In nucleotides, the CDR3 is TGCGCCAGCAGCACTGGGCCGCGAGCTAACTATGGCTACACCTTC. This gives the protein CASSTGPRANYGYTF.